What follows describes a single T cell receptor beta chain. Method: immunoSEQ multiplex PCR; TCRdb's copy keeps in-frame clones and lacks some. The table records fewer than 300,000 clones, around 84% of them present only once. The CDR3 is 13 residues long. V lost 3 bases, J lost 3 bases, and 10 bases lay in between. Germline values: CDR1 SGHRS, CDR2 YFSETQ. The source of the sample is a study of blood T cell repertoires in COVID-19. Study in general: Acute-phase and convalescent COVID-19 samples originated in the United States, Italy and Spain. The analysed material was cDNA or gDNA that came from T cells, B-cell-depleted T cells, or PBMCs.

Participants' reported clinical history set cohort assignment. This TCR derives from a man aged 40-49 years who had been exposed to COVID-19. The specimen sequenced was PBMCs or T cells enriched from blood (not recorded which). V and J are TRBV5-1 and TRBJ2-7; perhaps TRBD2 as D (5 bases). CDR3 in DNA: TGCGCCAGCAGCTACTTCGGGGACTACGAGCAGTACTTC. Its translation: CASSYFGDYEQYF. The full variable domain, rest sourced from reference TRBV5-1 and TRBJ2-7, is KAGVTQTPRYLIKTRGQQVTLSCSPISGHRSVSWYQQTPGQGLQFLFEYFSETQRNKGNFPGRFSGRQFSNSRSEMNVSTLELGDSALYLCASSYFGDYEQYFGPGTRLTVT.